The rows below give T cell receptor beta chains drawn from one sample of a study of monozygotic twins with inflammatory bowel disease. TCRdb reworked the 5' RACE reads into one entry per CDR3 protein, no DNA. Its table lists around 380,000 distinct CDR3 sequences. What was sequenced was blood. The source of these receptors is a human donor with ulcerative colitis or Crohn's disease, or a healthy co-twin of an affected twin (not recorded which). The CDR3 runs from the conserved cysteine through the conserved F or W.

V: TRBV15
J: TRBJ2-1
CDR3: CATSYGPYPYNEQFF

V: TRBV7-9
J: TRBJ2-3
CDR3: CASSRGQGPGDTQYF

V: TRBV19
J: TRBJ1-1
CDR3: CASSATGGNTEAFF

V: TRBV27
J: TRBJ2-3
CDR3: CASSLLGQPANTQYF

V: TRBV14
J: TRBJ2-7
CDR3: CASSQAVGGEQYF

V: TRBV29-1
J: TRBJ1-3
CDR3: CSVGQSSGNTIYF

V: TRBV12-3/TRBV12-4
J: TRBJ2-1
CDR3: CASSRAARGLFDEQFF

V: TRBV12-3/TRBV12-4
J: TRBJ2-5
CDR3: CASRMETSRQETQYF

V: TRBV7-9
J: TRBJ1-3
CDR3: CASSYSFQGDGNTIYF

V: TRBV9
J: TRBJ2-5
CDR3: CASSLGRDPYQETQYF

V: TRBV18
J: TRBJ2-7
CDR3: CASSLNPGQEYHEQYF

V: TRBV5-1
J: TRBJ2-5
CDR3: CASSMDSGETQYF

V: TRBV2
J: TRBJ2-3
CDR3: CASSVQGTPSTDTQYF

V: TRBV15
J: TRBJ2-7
CDR3: CATSRDRGLGEQYF

V: TRBV2
J: TRBJ2-7
CDR3: CASLAGGSYEQYF

V: TRBV6-5
J: TRBJ1-2
CDR3: CASSSRVNGGYTF

V: TRBV4-2
J: TRBJ1-1
CDR3: CASSQEREIRNTEAFF

V: TRBV29-1
J: TRBJ2-7
CDR3: CSVEDWAVSSYEQYF

V: TRBV7-2
J: TRBJ2-2
CDR3: CASTLRVRTGELFF

V: TRBV5-1
J: TRBJ1-4
CDR3: CASSYAPRGQIEKLFF

V: TRBV19
J: TRBJ1-5
CDR3: CASSILQGQGQPQHF

V: TRBV7-9
J: TRBJ2-7
CDR3: CASSYETGYEQYF

V: TRBV27
J: TRBJ2-5
CDR3: CASSLRASGRRETQYF

V: TRBV25-1
J: TRBJ1-5
CDR3: CASTGQGNQPQHF

V: TRBV7-8
J: TRBJ1-6
CDR3: CASTDRGRYLNSPLHF

V: TRBV5-4
J: TRBJ2-1
CDR3: CASSSTGGREGSYNEQFF

V: TRBV4-2
J: TRBJ1-2
CDR3: CASWDRKNYGYTF

V: TRBV5-1
J: TRBJ2-5
CDR3: CASSSWTEETQYF

V: TRBV11-2
J: TRBJ2-1
CDR3: CASSLASLGNEQFF

V: TRBV20-1
J: TRBJ1-1
CDR3: CSARDSGNEAFF

V: TRBV29-1
J: TRBJ1-5
CDR3: CSVGHRGNQPQHF

V: TRBV2
J: TRBJ2-7
CDR3: CASSERQYSAF

V: TRBV7-2
J: TRBJ1-6
CDR3: CASSRDSSNSPLHF

V: TRBV6-8
J: TRBJ2-1
CDR3: CASSYHTSGRGNEQFF

V: TRBV7-3
J: TRBJ2-5
CDR3: CASSTSVQETQYF

V: TRBV20-1
J: TRBJ2-1
CDR3: CSARDPGGRYNEQFF

V: TRBV10-2
J: TRBJ1-5
CDR3: CASSDDRGNQPQHF

V: TRBV10-3
J: TRBJ1-5
CDR3: CAISRTGESNQPQHF

V: TRBV30
J: TRBJ2-7
CDR3: CAWSRGLRYEQYF

V: TRBV3-1
J: TRBJ2-5
CDR3: CASSQDGGYQETQYF

V: TRBV20-1
J: TRBJ2-7
CDR3: CSACRPVGGEQYF

V: TRBV6-1
J: TRBJ2-3
CDR3: CASSPTRTRTDTQYF

V: TRBV29-1
J: TRBJ2-2
CDR3: CSALVRGTGTNTGELFF

V: TRBV29-1
J: TRBJ2-1
CDR3: CSVDGTESSYNEQFF